Following are 17 T cell receptor beta chains from one sample sequenced in a study of identical twins. TCRdb called the 5' RACE reads again in MiXCR, with one record for every CDR3 protein. The sample has about 460,000 distinct CDR3 sequences, 12% to 15% seen once. The same data also went into a second study, on yellow fever vaccine responses in identical twins.

Specimen: CD4+ T cells sorted from blood. Source of these receptors: a woman aged 18-35 years in good health.

This clonotype was seen ten or more times. The rearrangement uses TRBV4-2 and TRBJ2-2; no definite D call. Trimming took off 4 bases at V and 7 bases at J, with 13 bases between the two ends. The germline CDR1 and CDR2 sequences are LGHNA and YNFKEQ. The CDR3 is 14 residues long. The CDR3 region is CASSREIMGGELFF. The CDR3 nucleotides are TGTGCCAGCAGCCGGGAAATCATGGGCGGGGAGCTGTTTTTT.

This clonotype was observed a few times. The CDR3: CASSISEVQETQYF. The CDR3 nucleotides read TGTGCCAGCAGTATCTCTGAGGTCCAAGAGACCCAGTACTTC. The J gene is TRBJ2-5, the V gene TRBV6-1; no firm D call. CDR1 and CDR2 from the germline V gene are MNHNS and SASEGT. The CDR3 has 14 amino acids. Trimming cost V 5 bases and J 1 base, with 11 bases left between them.

This clonotype has a handful of counts. The CDR3 sequence is CASSLNAGRGTDTQYF. DNA of the CDR3: TGTGCCAGCAGCTTAAATGCCGGGCGCGGGACAGATACGCAGTATTTT. This chain joins TRBV7-3 and TRBJ2-3; possibly TRBD2 for D (5 bases). Trimming removed 1 base from V and 3 bases from J, with 14 bases in between. The CDR3 extends over 16 amino acids. The germline CDR1 and CDR2 sequences are SGHTA and FQGTGA. The variable domain in full, completed from reference TRBV7-3 and TRBJ2-3, reads GAGVSQTPSNKVTEKGKYVELRCDPISGHTALYWYRQSLGQGPEFLIYFQGTGAADDSGLPNDRFFAVRPEGSVSTLKIQRTERGDSAVYLCASSLNAGRGTDTQYFGPGTRLTVL.

There are a few counts of this clonotype. The chain's CDR3 is CAILRDSASPLHF. The CDR3 DNA follows: TGTGCCATCCTCCGGGACAGCGCTTCACCCCTCCACTTT. J is TRBJ1-6 and V is TRBV10-3; 7 nucleotides agree with TRBD1. Trimming at V came to 8 bases and at J to 9 bases, leaving 7 bases not matched to a gene. This CDR3 has 13 amino acids. Germline V CDR1 and CDR2: ENHRY, SYGVKD.

This clonotype was counted between two and nine times. This chain uses TRBV5-1 with TRBJ1-4; no firm D call. The V end lost 5 bases, the J end lost 8 bases, and 13 bases lay between the germline ends. This CDR3 spans 13 amino acids. The germline gives CDR1 SGHRS, CDR2 YFSETQ. Here the CDR3 DNA reads TGCGCCAGCAGAAGAGGGTTGAGCGAAAAACTGTTTTTT. Its protein is CASRRGLSEKLFF. The full variable domain, completed using reference TRBV5-1 and TRBJ1-4, is KAGVTQTPRYLIKTRGQQVTLSCSPISGHRSVSWYQQTPGQGLQFLFEYFSETQRNKGNFPGRFSGRQFSNSRSEMNVSTLELGDSALYLCASRRGLSEKLFFGSGTQLSVL.

This clonotype occurred a few times. The genes are TRBV24-1 and TRBJ2-7, with 7 bases fitting TRBD1. Germline V lookup: CDR1 KGHDR, CDR2 SFDVKD. With 2 bases clipped from V and 7 bases from J, the junction kept 10 bases outside the gene matches. This CDR3 region has 15 residues. The CDR3 DNA is TGTGCCACCAGTGATTCTAGACAGGGAACGGGTGAGCAGTACTTC. This encodes CATSDSRQGTGEQYF.

This clonotype appeared a few times. This chain connects TRBV5-8 to TRBJ2-5; 8 bases line up with TRBD1. The J segment lost 0 bases and the V segment lost 0 bases, leaving 4 bases of the junction unmatched. Germline assignment: CDR1 SGHTS and CDR2 YDEGEE. This CDR3 spans 16 amino acids. Here the CDR3 reads CASSLGRGLYQETQYF. CDR3 DNA sequence: TGTGCCAGCAGCTTGGGCAGGGGGCTTTACCAAGAGACCCAGTACTTC.

The rearrangement uses TRBV5-1 and TRBJ2-1; D unresolved. The germline gives CDR1 SGHRS, CDR2 YFSETQ. The V end lost 0 bases, the J end lost 0 bases, and 10 bases lay between the germline ends. This CDR3 is built from 16 residues. The CDR3 DNA follows: TGCGCCAGCAGCTTGGCCCCAGGTGGCTCCTACAATGAGCAGTTCTTC. It encodes CASSLAPGGSYNEQFF.

This rearrangement joins TRBV18 to TRBJ2-3, with 16 bases aligning to TRBD2. The CDR3 contains 18 residues. Germline V gene sequence: CDR1 KGHSH, CDR2 LQKENI. Unmatched junction bases numbered 9, after V lost 4 bases and J lost 5 bases. In nucleotides, the CDR3 is TGTGCCAGCTCACTCGGGACTAGCGGGGGGGCCTCTGGAGATACGCAGTATTTT. Amino acid sequence: CASSLGTSGGASGDTQYF.

This clonotype was observed a few times. The rearrangement joins TRBV7-2 to TRBJ2-5, with D perhaps matching TRBD1 (6 bases). The V gene's germline CDR1 is SGHTA and CDR2 FQGNSA. V was pared by 6 bases and J by 2 bases, with 13 bases between. The CDR3 spans 14 residues. The CDR3 nucleotides read TGTGCCAGCAGATATGACAGGATTCAAGAGACCCAGTACTTC. Protein sequence: CASRYDRIQETQYF.

The table lists this clonotype with a few counts. This rearrangement joins TRBV25-1 to TRBJ2-7; D is ambiguous. Trimming shortened V by 9 bases and J by 3 bases, and 21 bases separated the two germline ends. The germline gives CDR1 MGHDK, CDR2 SYGVNS. The CDR3 spans 15 residues. The CDR3 nucleotides read TGTGCCAGGCCCTCGGTTTGTCCGGCTTACTACGAGCAGTACTTC. It is translated as CARPSVCPAYYEQYF.

This clonotype showed up many times. This chain uses TRBV5-1 with TRBJ2-7; D might be TRBD1 (5 bases). The CDR3 totals 17 residues. The V gene's germline CDR1 is SGHRS and CDR2 YFSETQ. Trimming took 3 bases from V and 3 from J, leaving 22 bases between them. The CDR3 nucleotides read TGCGCCAGCAGCTCCGTAGTAGGTGCGACAGTACTCTACGAGCAGTACTTC. Translated, it gives CASSSVVGATVLYEQYF.

For this clonotype: The junction and the germline gene differ at one end; a read error may be behind it. This rearrangement joins TRBV11-2 to TRBJ2-1, with TRBD2 matching over 9 bases. Germline V lookup: CDR1 SGHAT, CDR2 FQNNGV. This CDR3 is 18 amino acids long. The DNA of the CDR3 is TGTGCCAGCAGCTTGAGGGCCACCGGGACTAGCTCCAACAATGAGCAGTTCTTC. Protein: CASSLRATGTSSNNEQFF. The entire variable domain, with the rest obtained from reference TRBV11-2 and TRBJ2-1, is as follows: EAGVAQSPRYKIIEKRQSVAFWCNPISGHATLYWYQQILGQGPKLLIQFQNNGVVDDSQLPKDRFSAERLKGVDSTLKIQPAKLEDSAVYLCASSLRATGTSSNNEQFFGPGTRLTVL.

This chain uses TRBV20-1 with TRBJ1-2; D not resolved. The CDR3 is 13 amino acids. Trimming cost V 5 bases and J 2 bases, with 12 bases left between them. The germline CDR1 and CDR2 sequences are DFQATT and SNEGSKA (reference sequence). The CDR3 protein is CSASFDPNYGYTF. CDR3 nucleotides: TGCAGTGCTTCTTTTGATCCAAACTATGGCTACACCTTC.

This clonotype was seen ten or more times. The chain uses TRBV14 and TRBJ1-2; D ambiguous. The CDR3 consists of 14 residues. The V end was cut by 0 bases, the J end by 8 bases, with 13 bases between. The germline gives CDR1 SGHDN, CDR2 FVKESK. The CDR3 region has the DNA TGTGCCAGCAGCCAAGACGTAATTGGCCCCGGCTACACCTTC. This sequence encodes CASSQDVIGPGYTF.

This clonotype appeared a few times. The junction and the germline gene differ at one end; a read error may be behind it. The CDR3 DNA reads as TGCGCCAGCAGCTTGGCTCCGGGGGACTACGAGCAGTACTTC. Protein: CASSLAPGDYEQYF. The V call is TRBV7-2, the J call TRBJ2-7, with D maybe TRBD2 (6 bases). CDR3 size: 14 residues. Germline V gene lookup returns CDR1 SGHTA and CDR2 FQGNSA.

This clonotype was detected only a few times. The chain carries TRBV29-1 and TRBJ1-1; D is possibly TRBD1 (5 bases). This CDR3 contains 13 residues. Per the germline V gene, CDR1 is SQVTM and CDR2 is ANQGSEA. The V end lost 4 bases, the J end lost 2 bases, and 11 bases lay between the germline ends. CDR3 sequence (DNA): TGCAGCGTTGCGTGGCAGGGAAACACTGAAGCTTTCTTT. It translates to CSVAWQGNTEAFF.